One and the same sample provided the 26 T cell receptor beta chains below, sequenced in a study of control samples from healthy donors and cancer patients. Repertoires were generated with immunoSEQ multiplex PCR, while TCRdb's copy carries only in-frame clones and drops some. The sample comprises 100,000 to 150,000 clones, around 93% of which are singletons, and approximately 2.2% rests with the top ten. Sequencing was carried out using blood. Every receptor here comes from a woman between 45 and 60 years old in good health.

The chain is built from TRBV5-4 and TRBJ2-1; no reliable D call. Per the germline V gene, CDR1 is SGHNT and CDR2 is YYREEE (reference sequence). There are 13 residues in the CDR3. Trimming stripped 4 bases from V and 10 bases from J, with 15 bases between. The CDR3 bases are TGTGCCAGCAGCCCGGACCGCTATAGGGAGCAGTTCTTC. Amino acid sequence: CASSPDRYREQFF.

The chain uses TRBV6-6 and TRBJ1-3; tentative D call: TRBD1 (5 bases). From germline, CDR1 is MNHNY and CDR2 SVGAGI (reference sequence). The CDR3 contains 15 residues. Deletions cut 3 bases from V and 2 bases from J, with 11 bases between. The CDR3 bases are TGTGCCAGCAGTTATCAGGGCGAAACTGGAAACACCATATATTTT. Protein: CASSYQGETGNTIYF.

The chain carries TRBV7-8 and TRBJ1-1; tentatively, D is TRBD1 (5 bases). The CDR3 consists of 12 residues. V was pared by 2 bases and J by 6 bases, with 7 bases between. Germline V gene sequence: CDR1 SGHVS, CDR2 FQNEAQ. The CDR3 protein is CASSLTGAEAFF. Here the CDR3 DNA reads TGTGCCAGCAGCTTAACAGGCGCTGAAGCTTTCTTT.

V gene TRBV27 combines with J gene TRBJ1-1; 10 nucleotides agree with TRBD1. The CDR3 contains 14 residues. CDR1 is MNHEY and CDR2 is SMNVEV in the germline V gene (reference sequence). Trimming removed 6 bases from V and 4 bases from J; junction bases left unmatched: 5. In nucleotides, the CDR3 is TGTGCCAGCAGCTGGGACAGGGGAAGCACTGAAGCTTTCTTT. Amino acid sequence: CASSWDRGSTEAFF.

The V and J genes are TRBV19 and TRBJ1-2, with 7 bases lining up with TRBD1. The CDR3 is 13 amino acids. The germline CDR1 and CDR2 sequences are LNHDA and SQIVND (reference sequence). V gave up 6 bases and J gave up 6 bases; unmatched junction bases: 7. The CDR3 protein is CASRTGQEDGYTF. DNA of the CDR3: TGTGCCAGTAGGACAGGACAGGAAGATGGCTACACCTTC.

V is TRBV29-1 and J is TRBJ1-2; 8 bases fit TRBD1. The V gene end was trimmed by 6 bases and the J gene end by 8 bases; junction bases not matched to a gene: 11. The CDR3 loop spans 13 amino acids. In germline, CDR1 is SQVTM, CDR2 ANQGSEA. The CDR3 spells CSVQPGGYLGYTF. CDR3 in DNA: TGCAGCGTCCAGCCAGGGGGCTACCTAGGCTACACCTTC.

The rearrangement links TRBV5-1 to TRBJ1-4; a weak D match, TRBD1 (6 bases). This CDR3 contains 14 residues. CDR1 is SGHRS, CDR2 YFSETQ, per germline. Trimming left V 4 bases short and J 2 bases short, with 9 bases between. CDR3 in DNA: TGCGCCAGCAGCCCGGGGGGCACTAATGAAAAACTGTTTTTT. It codes for CASSPGGTNEKLFF.

This sequence joins TRBV27 and TRBJ2-2; 7 bases map to TRBD2. Germline CDR1 is MNHEY and CDR2 is SMNVEV (reference sequence). The CDR3 is 15 amino acids. Trimming removed 5 bases from V and 7 bases from J; junction bases left unmatched: 10. This CDR3 is CASSPGRGGGGELFF. DNA of the CDR3: TGTGCCAGCAGTCCCGGGCGCGGGGGTGGCGGGGAGCTGTTTTTT.

DNA of the CDR3: TGTGCCAGCAGCCAAGGAGGGGCGTTTGGTGAAAAACTGTTTTTT. Its translation is CASSQGGAFGEKLFF. The J gene is TRBJ1-4, the V gene TRBV3-1 (or the pseudogene TRBV3-2); D is possibly TRBD1 (5 bases). V was shortened by 1 base and J by 7 bases, with 13 bases between the two germline ends. The CDR3 extends over 15 amino acids. Germline CDR1 reads LGHDT; CDR2 reads YNNKEL (reference sequence).

J is TRBJ2-1 and V is TRBV6-4; 7 bases match TRBD2. Germline V gives CDR1 MRHNA, CDR2 SNTAGT. This CDR3 comprises 15 residues. The J segment lost 4 bases and the V segment lost 6 bases, leaving 9 bases of the junction unmatched. The chain's CDR3 is CASRQSGGIYNEQFF. CDR3 nucleotide sequence: TGTGCCAGCAGACAATCGGGGGGAATATACAATGAGCAGTTCTTC.

The chain is built from TRBV19 and TRBJ2-1; 9 bases align to TRBD2. This CDR3 comprises 15 residues. Germline V lookup: CDR1 LNHDA, CDR2 SQIVND (reference sequence). The trim removed 3 bases at V and 8 bases at J, leaving 8 bases unmatched. CDR3 bases: TGTGCCAGTAGTATTTGGGCTAGCGGGATAGATGAGCAGTTCTTC. This codes for CASSIWASGIDEQFF.

This chain uses TRBV5-8 with TRBJ2-3; D is ambiguous. The CDR3 sequence is 12 residues long. Between the trimmed V and J ends, which lost 4 bases and 14 bases, there was a span of 17 bases. The V gene's germline CDR1 is SGHTS and CDR2 YDEGEE. The CDR3 sequence: CASSEGSFFLYF. The CDR3 DNA reads as TGTGCCAGCAGCGAAGGGTCCTTCTTCTTGTATTTT.

The chain joins TRBV28 to TRBJ1-2, with D maybe TRBD1 (5 bases). Per germline, CDR1 MDHEN and CDR2 SYDVKM. The CDR3 is 14 amino acids. Trimming took off 5 bases at V and 2 bases at J, with 12 bases between the two ends. CDR3 DNA sequence: TGTGCCAGCAGTCAGGGACGACGAAACTATGGCTACACCTTC. Protein sequence: CASSQGRRNYGYTF.

V gene TRBV13 combines with J gene TRBJ2-1, with TRBD2 matching over 12 bases. Germline assignment: CDR1 PRHDT and CDR2 FYEKMQ (reference sequence). Trimming took 5 bases from V and 8 from J; bases not matched to a gene: 19. CDR3 length: 19 residues. The CDR3 DNA reads TGTGCCAGCAGCCCCCAAATGGGACTAGCGGGCCCTATTCAGGATGAGCAGTTCTTC. It translates to CASSPQMGLAGPIQDEQFF.

The chain links TRBV6-1 to TRBJ1-3; 9 bases agree with TRBD1. This CDR3 region has 15 residues. CDR1 is MNHNS and CDR2 is SASEGT in the germline V gene. V was pared by 3 bases and J by 4 bases, with 4 bases of the junction left unmatched. The CDR3 nucleotides read TGTGCCAGCAGTGAGGGGACAGGGTACGGAAACACCATATATTTT. Its protein product is CASSEGTGYGNTIYF.

The chain has TRBV28 and TRBJ1-1; the D is unclear. Trimming pared 8 bases from V and 5 bases from J, leaving 15 bases between. This CDR3 has 13 amino acids. The germline CDR1 and CDR2 sequences are MDHEN and SYDVKM. The CDR3 loop reads CASSRSGGTEAFF. CDR3 coding DNA: TGTGCCAGCTCAAGGTCGGGTGGGACTGAAGCTTTCTTT.

V gene TRBV15 combines with J gene TRBJ1-2; D remains unclear. Germline V gene lookup returns CDR1 LNHNV and CDR2 YYDKDF (reference sequence). CDR3 size: 15 residues. Trimming pared 0 bases from V and 5 bases from J, leaving 13 bases between. In nucleotides, the CDR3 is TGTGCCACCAGCAGAGATTTTGGCAGCCTTTATGGCTACACCTTC. It codes for CATSRDFGSLYGYTF.

The J gene is TRBJ1-5, the V gene TRBV28; D not resolved. Germline CDR1 reads MDHEN; CDR2 reads SYDVKM. Trimming shortened V by 3 bases and J by 3 bases, and 9 bases separated the two germline ends. The CDR3 contains 14 residues. The CDR3 is CASSFMVSNQPQHF. CDR3 nucleotides: TGTGCCAGCAGTTTTATGGTTTCCAATCAGCCCCAGCATTTT. The full variable domain, with the rest looked up from reference TRBV28 and TRBJ1-5, is DVKVTQSSRYLVKRTGEKVFLECVQDMDHENMFWYRQDPGLGLRLIYFSYDVKMKEKGDIPEGYSVSREKKERFSLILESASTNQTSMYLCASSFMVSNQPQHFGDGTRLSIL.

The V and J genes are TRBV6-1 and TRBJ1-5; TRBD1 is a possible D gene (5 bases). V was shortened by 0 bases and J by 9 bases, with 15 bases between the two germline ends. CDR3 size: 15 residues. Germline V CDR1 and CDR2: MNHNS, SASEGT. The CDR3 DNA sequence: TGTGCCAGCAGTGAAGCGCGGGGGGATTTAACGCCCCAGCATTTT. This gives the protein CASSEARGDLTPQHF.

The chain has TRBV15 and TRBJ2-5; 7 bases match TRBD1. CDR3 length: 15 residues. Germline V gives CDR1 LNHNV, CDR2 YYDKDF (reference sequence). V dropped 1 base and J dropped 3; count of bases not matched to a gene: 5. The CDR3 loop is CATSRGPGTEETQYF. CDR3 DNA: TGTGCCACCAGCAGAGGGCCGGGGACAGAAGAGACCCAGTACTTC.

The CDR3, as DNA: TGTGCCAGCACCTCCCAAAGAAATGAGCAGTTCTTC. Translation: CASTSQRNEQFF. The rearrangement links TRBV28 to TRBJ2-1; no clear D. Trimming left V 7 bases short and J 7 bases short, with 11 bases between. CDR1 and CDR2 (germline): MDHEN, SYDVKM. The CDR3 contains 12 residues.

The V call is TRBV18, the J call TRBJ1-6; 10 nucleotides match TRBD1. Germline-derived CDR1 and CDR2 are KGHSH and LQKENI. The CDR3 is 16 amino acids. V gave up 4 bases and J gave up 9 bases; unmatched junction bases: 9. The CDR3 is CASSLSGQGNGSPLHF. The DNA for the CDR3 is TGTGCCAGCTCACTTTCGGGACAGGGGAACGGTTCACCCCTCCACTTT.

The J gene is TRBJ2-1, the V gene TRBV14; D gene unclear. Germline assignment: CDR1 SGHDN and CDR2 FVKESK. The CDR3 length is 15 residues. V was trimmed by 0 bases and J by 6 bases, leaving 12 bases between them. The CDR3 nucleotides are TGTGCCAGCAGCCAAGATAAGACGCACCTCAATGAGCAGTTCTTC. As protein: CASSQDKTHLNEQFF. The full variable domain, its missing parts supplied by reference TRBV14 and TRBJ2-1, is EAGVTQFPSHSVIEKGQTVTLRCDPISGHDNLYWYRRVMGKEIKFLLHFVKESKQDESGMPNNRFLAERTGGTYSTLKVQPAELEDSGVYFCASSQDKTHLNEQFFGPGTRLTVL.

The rearrangement uses TRBV29-1 and TRBJ1-4, with TRBD1 as a possible D gene (5 bases). The germline gives CDR1 SQVTM, CDR2 ANQGSEA. V gave up 7 bases and J gave up 5 bases, with 14 bases separating them. The CDR3 is 13 amino acids. The CDR3 DNA sequence: TGCAGCGGGCTCCGGGACGGGAATGAAAAACTGTTTTTT. Its translation: CSGLRDGNEKLFF.

The rearrangement uses TRBV27 and TRBJ2-7; TRBD2 might be the D (5 bases). Germline-derived CDR1 and CDR2 are MNHEY and SMNVEV (reference sequence). V dropped 2 bases and J dropped 3 bases, with 11 bases sitting between them. The CDR3 consists of 14 residues. The CDR3 region has the DNA TGTGCCAGCAGTTTAACGGGGAATCTCTACGAGCAGTACTTC. Translating it yields CASSLTGNLYEQYF.

The chain joins TRBV7-9 to TRBJ1-2; a weak D match, TRBD1 (6 bases). Germline loops: CDR1 SEHNR, CDR2 FQNEAQ (reference sequence). V was shortened by 5 bases and J by 2 bases, with 15 bases between the two germline ends. This CDR3 region has 15 residues. Here the CDR3 reads CASSAVEGGNYGYTF. The CDR3 region has the DNA TGTGCCAGCAGCGCCGTGGAAGGGGGAAACTATGGCTACACCTTC. Full variable domain (remainder filled in from reference TRBV7-9 and TRBJ1-2): DTGVSQNPRHKITKRGQNVTFRCDPISEHNRLYWYRQTLGQGPEFLTYFQNEAQLEKSRLLSDRFSAERPKGSFSTLEIQRTEQGDSAMYLCASSAVEGGNYGYTFGSGTRLTVV.